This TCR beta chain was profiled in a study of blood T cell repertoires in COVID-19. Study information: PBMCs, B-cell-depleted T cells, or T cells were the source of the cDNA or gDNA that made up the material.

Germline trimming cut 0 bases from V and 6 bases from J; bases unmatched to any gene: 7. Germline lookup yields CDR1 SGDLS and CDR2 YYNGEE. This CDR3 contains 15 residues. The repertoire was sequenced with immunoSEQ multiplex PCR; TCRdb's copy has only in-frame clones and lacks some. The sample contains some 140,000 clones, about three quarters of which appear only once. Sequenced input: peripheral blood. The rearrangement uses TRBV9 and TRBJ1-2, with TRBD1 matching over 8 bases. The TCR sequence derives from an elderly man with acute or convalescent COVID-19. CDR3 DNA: TGTGCCAGCAGCGTAGTCGGGACAGGATCGGATGGCTACACCTTC. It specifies CASSVVGTGSDGYTF.